The TCR beta chain under discussion was sequenced for a study of CD8+CD57+ T cells in acquired aplastic anemia. The overall study: An average of roughly 3 ug of DNA was obtained from sorted CD4+ and CD8+ cells.

Profiling that covered TCR beta VDJ and CDR3 relied on genomic DNA as its template. TCRdb re-analysed the reads in MiXCR, keeping a single row per CDR3 protein. The sample includes about 110,000 distinct CDR3 sequences, less than 65% of them seen just once. The CDR3 spans 14 residues. V dropped 3 bases and J dropped 2 bases, with 8 bases sitting between them. In germline, CDR1 is SGDLS, CDR2 YYNGEE. This clonotype was detected many times. The sample was sorted CD4+, CD8+, or CD8+CD57+ T cells (not recorded which) from PBMCs. The TCR originated in a human donor in good health, serving as a control. This rearrangement joins TRBV9 to TRBJ1-4; D not resolved. CDR3 in amino acids: CASSERGTNEKLFF. The DNA of the CDR3 is TGTGCCAGCAGCGAAAGAGGGACTAATGAAAAACTGTTTTTT. Based on the CDR3 plus reference TRBV9 and TRBJ1-4, the full variable domain is DSGVTQTPKHLITATGQRVTLRCSPRSGDLSVYWYQQSLDQGLQFLIQYYNGEERAKGNILERFSAQQFPDLHSELNLSSLELGDSALYFCASSERGTNEKLFFGSGTQLSVL.